The T cell receptor beta chain under discussion was sequenced for a study of glioma-infiltrating T cells after dendritic cell vaccination. Overall study: The vaccine used monocyte-derived dendritic cells pulsed overnight with autologous tumor lysate.

The time point was: after dendritic cell vaccination, including at tumor progression/relapse. Up to roughly 2 ug genomic DNA was used for TCRB CDR3 amplification. Sequencing used immunoSEQ multiplex PCR; TCRdb keeps in-frame clones, though not all of them. This table holds 90,000 to 140,000 clones, almost 90% found once. The J segment lost 1 base and the V segment lost 4 bases, leaving 9 bases of the junction unmatched. In germline, CDR1 is SGHNT, CDR2 YYREEE (reference sequence). This CDR3 is 17 amino acids long. Study-level findings and limits: No direct clonality-survival link was found; a diverse polyclonal response may matter.

As concerns this clone: Its antigen is currently unknown.

This receptor was obtained from a human donor with glioblastoma. The material was blood, obtained after dendritic cell vaccination. The chain links TRBV5-4 to TRBJ2-2; TRBD1 matches 8 bases. CDR3 bases: TGTGCCAGCAGCCAGGGGGCTCCTTATGTGAACACCGGGGAGCTGTTTTTT. The encoded protein is CASSQGAPYVNTGELFF.